A single count supports the clone carrying this T cell receptor beta chain. Deletions cut 7 bases from V and 1 base from J, with 13 bases between. The germline V gene encodes CDR1 SQVTM and CDR2 ANQGSEA. This CDR3 comprises 13 residues. The data derive from a study of control samples from healthy donors and cancer patients. This table comes from immunoSEQ multiplex PCR, and its TCRdb copy is limited to in-frame clones, with some not included. The sample has about 28,000 clones, 75% to 95% seen once. The source of this sequence is a man in his fifties or sixties with lung cancer. Material: PBMCs. The rearrangement links TRBV29-1 to TRBJ1-1; no clear D gene. The CDR3 protein is CSGSLTENTEAFF. The CDR3 nucleotides read TGCAGCGGCTCATTGACTGAGAACACTGAAGCTTTCTTT. Full variable domain (rest looked up from reference TRBV29-1 and TRBJ1-1): SAVISQKPSRDICQRGTSLTIQCQVDSQVTMMFWYRQQPGQSLTLIATANQGSEATYESGFVIDKFPISRPNLTFSTLTVSNMSPEDSSIYLCSGSLTENTEAFFGQGTRLTVV.